This is a list of T cell receptor beta chains from one sample in a study of blood T cell repertoires in COVID-19. Data came from immunoSEQ multiplex PCR; TCRdb stores just in-frame clones and leaves some out. The sample lists around 450,000 clones, around 89% occurring once. Sequencing was performed on peripheral blood. The receptors here all came from a woman aged 25 to 39 with acute or convalescent COVID-19. The CDR3 runs from the conserved cysteine through the conserved F or W. D genes are given only for firm matches. Clone size is given for some rows only: seen once, a few or many times, or a class if the clone is expanded.

D	V	size	J	DNA	CDR3
NA	TRBV24-1	NA	TRBJ2-7	TGTGCCACCAGTGATTTGACGGGGTCGAGGAGCTCCTACGAGCAGTACTTC	CATSDLTGSRSSYEQYF
NA	TRBV7-6	NA	TRBJ1-4	TGTGCCAGCAGCCGAAGGGAGGGTTGGGAAAAACTGTTTTTT	CASSRREGWEKLFF
NA	TRBV2	NA	TRBJ1-6	TGTGCCAGCAGTGGCGGGGCTTCAGGGAATTCACCCCTCCACTTT	CASSGGASGNSPLHF
NA	TRBV29-1	NA	TRBJ2-7	TGCAGCTTCACTGAGACCGGGGACGAGCAGTACTTC	CSFTETGDEQYF
NA	TRBV2	NA	TRBJ1-1	TGTGCCAGCACGGGGGGTGGGCTTGAAGCTTTCTTT	CASTGGGLEAFF
TRBD1	TRBV7-6	NA	TRBJ1-6	TGTGCCAGCGGGACAGGAGCTTCACCCCTCCACTTT	CASGTGASPLHF
TRBD1	TRBV6-5	once	TRBJ1-2	TGTGCCAGCAGTAGAGCATCGGGACAGAAATATGGCTACACCTTC	CASSRASGQKYGYTF
TRBD1	TRBV19	NA	TRBJ1-1	TGTGCCAGTAGTTGGAGGGGGCCAATGAACACTGAAGCTTTCTTT	CASSWRGPMNTEAFF
NA	TRBV5-4	NA	TRBJ1-2	TGTGCCAGCAGCTTTTCAGGGAACGGCTACACCTTC	CASSFSGNGYTF
NA	TRBV5-1	NA	TRBJ1-1	TGCGCCAGCAGCTTGGGGTCAGGAAGAACTGAAGCTTTCTTT	CASSLGSGRTEAFF
TRBD1	TRBV18	NA	TRBJ1-4	TGTGCCAGCTCAATCGACAGGGGTGAAAAACTGTTTTTT	CASSIDRGEKLFF
TRBD1	TRBV3-1/TRBV3-2	NA	TRBJ2-3	TGTGCCAGCAGCCAAGGGTCAGGGGGTTATGCTACGCAGTATTTT	CASSQGSGGYATQYF
NA	TRBV20-1	NA	TRBJ1-1	TGCAGTGCTAGTAGTCAGACTGAAGCTTTCTTT	CSASSQTEAFF